This passage covers 17 T cell receptor beta chains from one sample sequenced in a study of T cell responses to AZD1222 COVID-19 vaccine. Clones were read by immunoSEQ multiplex PCR, and TCRdb kept only the in-frame ones, dropping some. The repertoire holds about 81,000 clones, with approximately 89% as singletons. The sample here was peripheral blood, taken 28 days after the second AZD1222 dose. The receptors were sampled from an adult who received the AZD1222 COVID-19 vaccine.

The chain has TRBV28 and TRBJ1-5, with D hard to call. The CDR3 runs to 16 residues. Trimming took 3 bases from V and 0 from J, leaving 12 bases between them. The germline gives CDR1 MDHEN, CDR2 SYDVKM. Here the CDR3 reads CASSFVRADSNQPQHF. CDR3 nucleotides: TGTGCCAGCAGTTTTGTTCGAGCGGATAGCAATCAGCCCCAGCATTTT.

V gene TRBV27 combines with J gene TRBJ1-2; D unresolved. The CDR3 is 12 residues long. V dropped 6 bases and J dropped 8 bases, with 13 bases sitting between them. Germline V lookup: CDR1 MNHEY, CDR2 SMNVEV (reference sequence). DNA for the CDR3: TGTGCCAGCAGCCCGAGAGGGAGAGGCTACACCTTC. This encodes CASSPRGRGYTF.

CDR3 nucleotide sequence: TGTGCCAGCAGCTTAGAGTCTAGCGGGAGCGGGCAGTATTTT. Translated, it gives CASSLESSGSGQYF. The chain carries TRBV11-2 and TRBJ2-3; 10 nucleotides line up with TRBD2. The CDR3 runs 14 residues. Germline assignment: CDR1 SGHAT and CDR2 FQNNGV. Losses at the gene ends were 0 bases for V and 11 bases for J; bases not matched to a gene: 5. The entire variable domain, with the rest obtained from reference TRBV11-2 and TRBJ2-3, is as follows: EAGVAQSPRYKIIEKRQSVAFWCNPISGHATLYWYQQILGQGPKLLIQFQNNGVVDDSQLPKDRFSAERLKGVDSTLKIQPAKLEDSAVYLCASSLESSGSGQYFGPGTRLTVL.

This clone was seen only once. The genes are TRBV5-1 and TRBJ2-4, with D possibly being TRBD2 (6 bases). The CDR3 length is 17 residues. Germline V gene lookup returns CDR1 SGHRS and CDR2 YFSETQ. Trimming stripped 3 bases from V and 0 bases from J, with 16 bases between. The CDR3 DNA reads TGCGCCAGCAGCTCTGGCGGGAAGAGTCTAGCCAAAAACATTCAGTACTTC. This codes for CASSSGGKSLAKNIQYF.

The rearrangement joins TRBV3-1 (or the pseudogene TRBV3-2) to TRBJ2-1, with TRBD1 matching over 7 bases. Germline V gene sequence: CDR1 LGHDT, CDR2 YNNKEL (reference sequence). CDR3 size: 12 residues. The V and J ends lost 4 bases and 15 bases, in that order; junction bases with no gene match: 9. The CDR3 is CASSPITGDLFF. Written as DNA, the CDR3 is TGTGCCAGCAGCCCAATTACAGGGGATCTGTTCTTC.

This rearrangement joins TRBV15 to TRBJ2-7; 14 nucleotides line up with TRBD2. The ends lost 3 bases at V and 2 bases at J; junction bases unmatched: 9. This CDR3 is built from 18 residues. Germline-derived CDR1 and CDR2 are LNHNV and YYDKDF (reference sequence). The chain's CDR3 is CATSSGLAGGSGTYEQYF. The DNA for the CDR3 is TGTGCCACCAGCAGCGGACTAGCGGGAGGTTCAGGGACCTACGAGCAGTACTTC.

The chain is built from TRBV7-9 and TRBJ2-7; 11 bases match TRBD2. V shed 7 bases, J shed 7 bases, and the junction held 12 bases outside the gene matches. Germline V CDR1 and CDR2: SEHNR, FQNEAQ (reference sequence). The CDR3 runs 15 residues. In DNA form, the CDR3 reads TGTGCCAGCACGCAGGGTAGCGGGAGGGCTGGAGAGCAGTACTTC. Translation: CASTQGSGRAGEQYF.

The V and J genes are TRBV19 and TRBJ1-5, with 7 positions matching TRBD1. Germline V gene sequence: CDR1 LNHDA, CDR2 SQIVND (reference sequence). The CDR3 sequence is 16 residues long. V lost 4 bases and J lost 6; bases outside the gene matches: 12. In DNA, the CDR3 is TGTGCCAGTAGTACCCCATATGACAGGGAAGGTCAGCCCCAGCATTTT. The encoded protein is CASSTPYDREGQPQHF.

The J gene is TRBJ2-1, the V gene TRBV19; the match to TRBD2 covers 10 bases. CDR1 and CDR2 (germline): LNHDA, SQIVND (reference sequence). V lost 8 bases and J lost 15; bases outside the gene matches: 16. CDR3 length: 14 amino acids. This chain's CDR3 is CASLGLAGDPRRFF. The CDR3 region has the DNA TGTGCCAGTCTGGGGCTAGCGGGAGATCCGAGACGGTTCTTC.

The genes are TRBV19 and TRBJ1-4; D perhaps matches TRBD1 (5 bases). V shed 7 bases and J shed 8 bases, with 17 bases lying between them. The germline CDR1 and CDR2 sequences are LNHDA and SQIVND (reference sequence). The CDR3 sequence is 14 residues long. CDR3 region: CASTPGALGEKLFF. Here the CDR3 DNA reads TGTGCCAGTACCCCCGGGGCCCTGGGAGAAAAACTGTTTTTT.

The chain uses TRBV28 and TRBJ1-1; TRBD1 aligns across 12 bases. V dropped 2 bases and J dropped 8; count of bases not matched to a gene: 3. The CDR3 length is 14 residues. Germline V gives CDR1 MDHEN, CDR2 SYDVKM. For the CDR3, the DNA is TGTGCCAGCAGTTTAGGGACAGGGGGCGTGGAAGCTTTCTTT. It is translated as CASSLGTGGVEAFF.

As DNA, the CDR3 is TGTGCCAGCAGCCCGGGACAGGGGGAGATGTTGGACACTGAAGCTTTCTTT. It encodes CASSPGQGEMLDTEAFF. The chain carries TRBV5-8 and TRBJ1-1; 11 bases map to TRBD1. The germline V gene encodes CDR1 SGHTS and CDR2 YDEGEE. The V and J ends lost 4 bases and 3 bases, in that order; junction bases with no gene match: 11. The CDR3 covers 17 residues.

V is TRBV5-1 and J is TRBJ1-1; the match to TRBD1 covers 8 bases. V was clipped by 4 bases and J by 5 bases; unmatched bases: 7. This CDR3 spans 14 amino acids. Germline values: CDR1 SGHRS, CDR2 YFSETQ. The CDR3 spells CASSVGQGGTEAFF. The CDR3 nucleotides are TGCGCCAGCAGCGTAGGACAGGGTGGGACTGAAGCTTTCTTT.

The J gene is TRBJ2-7, the V gene TRBV7-2; D tentatively fits TRBD1 or TRBD2 (6 bases each). The germline gives CDR1 SGHTA, CDR2 FQGNSA. This CDR3 contains 17 residues. Trimming pared 1 base from V and 1 base from J, leaving 17 bases between. CDR3 sequence reads: CASSLVVQQGGSYEQYF. CDR3 coding DNA: TGTGCCAGCAGCTTAGTAGTTCAACAGGGAGGTTCCTACGAGCAGTACTTC.

V gene TRBV28 combines with J gene TRBJ2-7, with 13 bases fitting TRBD2. With V trimmed by 5 bases and J by 6 bases, 7 bases remained unmatched. Germline CDR1 is MDHEN and CDR2 is SYDVKM. CDR3 length: 15 residues. This chain's CDR3 is CASSVTGLAGPEQYF. CDR3 nucleotide sequence: TGTGCCAGCAGTGTTACGGGACTAGCGGGACCCGAGCAGTACTTC.

The chain has TRBV18 and TRBJ2-7; D is perhaps TRBD1 (6 bases). The CDR3 runs to 14 residues. Per the germline V gene, CDR1 is KGHSH and CDR2 is LQKENI. Trimming pared 4 bases from V and 3 bases from J, leaving 13 bases between. As DNA, the CDR3 is TGTGCCAGCTCACGGGCAGGGGACCGCTACGAGCAGTACTTC. Translated: CASSRAGDRYEQYF.

In nucleotides, the CDR3 is TGTGCCAGTAGTATTGGTGGACTAGCGGCGGCCGGGGAGCTGTTTTTT. It yields the protein CASSIGGLAAAGELFF. V and J are TRBV19 and TRBJ2-2, with TRBD2 matching 10 bases. V trimming: 3 bases; J trimming: 6 bases; junction bases outside the gene matches: 7. The V gene's germline CDR1 is LNHDA and CDR2 SQIVND (reference sequence). The CDR3 extends over 16 amino acids.